This TCR beta chain was profiled in a study of spatial heterogeneity in lung cancer. Across the whole study: The average appearance count of each unique TCR and UMI combination in raw reads was more than 8.5. Study-level points and caveats: Tumor TCRs that were ubiquitous and expanded showed up in blood more at resection than follow-up.

The time point here: sample taken at primary tumor resection. Researchers sequenced whole RNA taken from tumor, nontumor lung or frozen PBMC without sorting. The approximately 72 donors had untreated early-stage non-small cell lung cancer. On each TCR cDNA molecule, a unique molecular identifier was present. TCRdb independently ran MiXCR on the 5' RACE reads; one entry per CDR3 protein. Among around 24,000 distinct CDR3 sequences listed, roughly 13% were seen once. Looked up from germline, CDR1 is SGDLS and CDR2 is YYNGEE. The CDR3 extends over 12 amino acids. Trimming pared 5 bases from V and 5 bases from J, leaving 10 bases between. As for this clonotype: Its target is not known.

This chain uses TRBV9 with TRBJ2-5; D unresolved. This specimen consisted of PBMCs, obtained at surgery. The TCR originated in a female donor with early-stage non-small cell lung cancer. In DNA, the CDR3 is TGTGCCAGCAGGGGGATCGGGGAGACCCAGTACTTC. Protein sequence: CASRGIGETQYF.